This T cell receptor (beta chain) is from a study of T cells in Graves' hyperthyroidism and ophthalmopathy. A word on this clonotype: Being one base from a much bigger clone, this may be a read error.

Diagnosing involved the use of clinical symptoms, serum thyroxine and TRAb, thyroid ultrasound and orbital computed tomography. The investigators amplified TCR beta CDR3 regions from RNA transcripts. HTBI primers were used for first-round RT-PCR of the TCR CDR3. MiXCR, applied by TCRdb to the multiplex PCR reads, yields one record per CDR3 protein. In the table there are under 700,000 distinct CDR3 sequences, more than 45% of which are singletons. Losses at the gene ends were 8 bases for V and 3 bases for J; bases not matched to a gene: 12. In germline, CDR1 is SEHNR, CDR2 FQNEAQ (reference sequence). The CDR3 extends over 15 amino acids.

Input material: peripheral blood or thyroid tissue (not recorded which). The receptor was isolated from a woman aged 18-30 years with Graves' hyperthyroidism. The chain couples TRBV7-9 to TRBJ1-2; 7 bases agree with TRBD1. CDR3 nucleotide sequence: TGTGCCAGCGGCACTGGACAGGAGGGATACTATGGCTACACCTTC. Amino acids: CASGTGQEGYYGYTF. Supplemented by reference TRBV7-9 and TRBJ1-2, the full variable domain reads DTGVSQNPRHKITKRGQNVTFRCDPISEHNRLYWYRQTLGQGPEFLTYFQNEAQLEKSRLLSDRFSAERPKGSFSTLEIQRTEQGDSAMYLCASGTGQEGYYGYTFGSGTRLTVV.